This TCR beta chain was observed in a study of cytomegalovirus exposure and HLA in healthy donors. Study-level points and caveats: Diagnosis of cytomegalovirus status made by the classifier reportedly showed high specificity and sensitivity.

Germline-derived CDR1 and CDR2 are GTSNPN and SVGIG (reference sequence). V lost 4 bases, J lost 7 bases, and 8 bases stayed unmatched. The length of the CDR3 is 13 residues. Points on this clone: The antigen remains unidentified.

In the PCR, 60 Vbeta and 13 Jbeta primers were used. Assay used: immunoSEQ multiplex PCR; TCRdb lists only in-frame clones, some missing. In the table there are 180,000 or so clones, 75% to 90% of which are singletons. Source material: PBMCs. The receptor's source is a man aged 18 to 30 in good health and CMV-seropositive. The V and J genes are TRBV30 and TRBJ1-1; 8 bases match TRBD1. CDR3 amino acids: CAWNPTGVGEAFF. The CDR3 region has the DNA TGTGCCTGGAACCCGACAGGGGTGGGTGAAGCTTTCTTT.